This TCR beta chain derives from a study of response to subunit inactivated influenza vaccine. Points from the study as a whole: Few additional T cells are recruited per seasonal influenza vaccination, authors suggested.

One entry per CDR3 protein, called by TCRdb with MiXCR from the RT-PCR reads. The profile shows a few hundred thousand distinct CDR3 sequences, about 7.2% of them singletons. Worth noting for this clonotype: Its antigen is undetermined. A read error may produce the germline difference seen at one junction end.

The specimen was PBMCs from blood, collected 23 months after vaccination. This receptor was identified in a man aged 50 to 75 who received an inactivated influenza vaccine.

In DNA form, the CDR3 reads TGTGCCAGCAGCCCCTGGGGAGGCTCCGACGAGCAGTACTTC. Translating gives CASSPWGGSDEQYF. V usage is TRBV7-9 and J usage is TRBJ2-7; maybe TRBD2 (6 bases). This CDR3 comprises 14 residues. Looked up from germline, CDR1 is SEHNR and CDR2 is FQNEAQ (reference sequence).